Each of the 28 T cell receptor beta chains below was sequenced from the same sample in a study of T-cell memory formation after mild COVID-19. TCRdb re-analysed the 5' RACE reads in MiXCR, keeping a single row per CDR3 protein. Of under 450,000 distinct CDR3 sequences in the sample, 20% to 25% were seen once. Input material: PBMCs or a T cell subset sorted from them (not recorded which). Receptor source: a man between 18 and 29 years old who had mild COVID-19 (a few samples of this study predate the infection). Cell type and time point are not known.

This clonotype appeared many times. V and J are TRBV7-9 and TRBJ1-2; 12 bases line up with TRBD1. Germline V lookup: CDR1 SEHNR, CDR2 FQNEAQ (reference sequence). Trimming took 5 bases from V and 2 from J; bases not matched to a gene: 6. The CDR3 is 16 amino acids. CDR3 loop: CASSPRDRGRNYGYTF. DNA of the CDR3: TGTGCCAGCAGCCCGCGGGACAGGGGGCGCAACTATGGCTACACCTTC.

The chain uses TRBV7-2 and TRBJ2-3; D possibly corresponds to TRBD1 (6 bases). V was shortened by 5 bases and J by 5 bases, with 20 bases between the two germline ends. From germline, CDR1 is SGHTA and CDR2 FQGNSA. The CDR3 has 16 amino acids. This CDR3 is CASSRRQANWLDTQYF. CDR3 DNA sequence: TGTGCCAGCAGCCGGAGACAGGCAAACTGGTTAGATACGCAGTATTTT.

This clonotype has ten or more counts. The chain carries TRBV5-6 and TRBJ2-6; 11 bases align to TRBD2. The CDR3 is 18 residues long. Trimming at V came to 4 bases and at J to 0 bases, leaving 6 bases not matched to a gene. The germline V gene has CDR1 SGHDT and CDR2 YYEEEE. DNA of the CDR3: TGTGCCAGCAGCCCACTAGCGGGGGCGCTCTCTGGGGCCAACGTCCTGACTTTC. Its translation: CASSPLAGALSGANVLTF.

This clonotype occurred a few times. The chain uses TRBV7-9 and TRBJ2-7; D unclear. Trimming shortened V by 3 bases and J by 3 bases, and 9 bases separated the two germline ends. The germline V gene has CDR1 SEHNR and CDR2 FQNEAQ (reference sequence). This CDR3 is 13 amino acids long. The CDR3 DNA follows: TGTGCCAGCAGCTTGGAAGGATTCTACGAGCAGTACTTC. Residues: CASSLEGFYEQYF.

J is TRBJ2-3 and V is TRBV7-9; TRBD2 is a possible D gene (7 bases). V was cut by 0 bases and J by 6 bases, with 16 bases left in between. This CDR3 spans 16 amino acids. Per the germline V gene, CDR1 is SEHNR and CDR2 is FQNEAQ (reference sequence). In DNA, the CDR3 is TGTGCCAGCAGCTTAGCGGTGGCGGGGGCAGAGGATACGCAGTATTTT. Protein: CASSLAVAGAEDTQYF. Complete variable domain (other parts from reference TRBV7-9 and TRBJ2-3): DTGVSQNPRHKITKRGQNVTFRCDPISEHNRLYWYRQTLGQGPEFLTYFQNEAQLEKSRLLSDRFSAERPKGSFSTLEIQRTEQGDSAMYLCASSLAVAGAEDTQYFGPGTRLTVL.

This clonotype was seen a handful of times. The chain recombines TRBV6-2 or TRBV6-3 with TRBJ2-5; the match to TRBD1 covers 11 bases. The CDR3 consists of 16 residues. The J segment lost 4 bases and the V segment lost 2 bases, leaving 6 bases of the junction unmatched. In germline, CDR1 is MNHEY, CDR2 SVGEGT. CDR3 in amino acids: CASSYPFGTGGETQYF. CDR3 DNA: TGTGCCAGCAGTTACCCCTTTGGGACAGGGGGAGAGACCCAGTACTTC.

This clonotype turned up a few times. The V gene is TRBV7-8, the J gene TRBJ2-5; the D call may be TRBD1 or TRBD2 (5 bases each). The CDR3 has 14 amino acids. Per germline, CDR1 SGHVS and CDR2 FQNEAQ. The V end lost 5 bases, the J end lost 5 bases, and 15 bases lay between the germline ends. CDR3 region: CASSPDGGSETQYF. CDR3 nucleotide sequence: TGTGCCAGCAGCCCTGATGGGGGTTCGGAGACCCAGTACTTC.

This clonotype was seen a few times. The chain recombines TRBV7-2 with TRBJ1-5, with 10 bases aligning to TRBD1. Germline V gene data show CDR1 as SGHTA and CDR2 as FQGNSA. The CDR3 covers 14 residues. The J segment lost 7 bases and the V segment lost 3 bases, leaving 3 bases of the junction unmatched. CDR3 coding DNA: TGTGCCAGCAGCTTTTCGGGACAGGGGCAGCCCCAGCATTTT. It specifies CASSFSGQGQPQHF. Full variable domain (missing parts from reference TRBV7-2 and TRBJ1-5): GAGVSQSPSNKVTEKGKDVELRCDPISGHTALYWYRQSLGQGLEFLIYFQGNSAPDKSGLPSDRFSAERTGGSVSTLTIQRTQQEDSAVYLCASSFSGQGQPQHFGDGTRLSIL.

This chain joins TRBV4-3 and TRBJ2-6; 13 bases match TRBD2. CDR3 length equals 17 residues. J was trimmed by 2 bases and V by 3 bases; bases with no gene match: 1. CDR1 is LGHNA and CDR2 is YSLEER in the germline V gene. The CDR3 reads CASSHGLAGAGANVLTF. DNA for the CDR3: TGCGCCAGCAGCCACGGACTAGCGGGGGCTGGGGCCAACGTCCTGACTTTC.

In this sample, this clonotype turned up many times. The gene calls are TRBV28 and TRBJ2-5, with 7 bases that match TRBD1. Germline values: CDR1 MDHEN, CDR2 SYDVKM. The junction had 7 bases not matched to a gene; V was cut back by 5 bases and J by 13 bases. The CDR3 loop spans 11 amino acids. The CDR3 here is CASSHPTGSYF. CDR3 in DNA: TGTGCCAGCAGTCACCCGACAGGGTCGTACTTC.

DNA for the CDR3: TGTGCCAGTATCCAAGGGGCCACTGAAGCTTTCTTT. Residues: CASIQGATEAFF. The genes are TRBV19 and TRBJ1-1; D may be TRBD1 (5 bases). V was clipped by 7 bases and J by 4 bases, with 10 bases between them. Per germline, CDR1 LNHDA and CDR2 SQIVND (reference sequence). CDR3 length: 12 amino acids.

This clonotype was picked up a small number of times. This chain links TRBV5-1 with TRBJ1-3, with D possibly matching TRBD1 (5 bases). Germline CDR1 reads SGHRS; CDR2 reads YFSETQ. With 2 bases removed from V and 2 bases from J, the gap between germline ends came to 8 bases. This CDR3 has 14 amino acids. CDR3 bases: TGCGCCAGCAGCTTCCCGGGACCTGGAAACACCATATATTTT. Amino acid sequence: CASSFPGPGNTIYF.

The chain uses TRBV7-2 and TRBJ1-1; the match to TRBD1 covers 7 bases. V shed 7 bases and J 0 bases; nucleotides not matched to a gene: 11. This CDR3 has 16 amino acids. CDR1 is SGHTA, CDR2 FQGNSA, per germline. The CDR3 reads CASTRVAGGLNTEAFF. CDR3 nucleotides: TGTGCCAGCACCCGGGTTGCAGGGGGTCTGAACACTGAAGCTTTCTTT.

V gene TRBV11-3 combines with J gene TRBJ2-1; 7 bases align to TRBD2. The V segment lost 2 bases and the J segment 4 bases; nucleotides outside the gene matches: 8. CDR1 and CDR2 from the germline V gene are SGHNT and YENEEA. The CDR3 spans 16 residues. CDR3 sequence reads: CASSLRGGSGYNEQFF. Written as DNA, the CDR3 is TGTGCCAGCAGCTTACGAGGCGGGAGTGGGTACAATGAGCAGTTCTTC.

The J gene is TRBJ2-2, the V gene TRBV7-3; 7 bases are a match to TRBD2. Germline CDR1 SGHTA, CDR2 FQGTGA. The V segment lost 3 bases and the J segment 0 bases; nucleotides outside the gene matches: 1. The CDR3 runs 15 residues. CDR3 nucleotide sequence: TGTGCCAGCAGCTTTCGGGGGGCGAACACCGGGGAGCTGTTTTTT. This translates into CASSFRGANTGELFF.

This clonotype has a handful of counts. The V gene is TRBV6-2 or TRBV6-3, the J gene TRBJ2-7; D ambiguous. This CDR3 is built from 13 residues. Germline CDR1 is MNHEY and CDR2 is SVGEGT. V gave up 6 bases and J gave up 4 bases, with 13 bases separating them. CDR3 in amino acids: CASSAQRIYEQYV. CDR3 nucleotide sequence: TGTGCCAGCAGCGCCCAGCGAATTTACGAGCAGTACGTC.

The CDR3 loop is CASSPAQGSNYGYTF. CDR3 nucleotides: TGCGCCAGCAGCCCGGCCCAGGGTTCTAACTATGGCTACACCTTC. This sequence joins TRBV4-3 and TRBJ1-2; maybe TRBD1 (5 bases). V shed 4 bases and J shed 0 bases, with 12 bases lying between them. The CDR3 extends over 15 amino acids. Per the germline V gene, CDR1 is LGHNA and CDR2 is YSLEER.

For the CDR3, the DNA is TGTGCCAGCTCCCCCGCGGGGCATGAGCAGTTCTTC. This translates into CASSPAGHEQFF. The gene calls are TRBV7-2 and TRBJ2-1, with D perhaps TRBD2 (6 bases). The CDR3 has 12 amino acids. Germline V gene data show CDR1 as SGHTA and CDR2 as FQGNSA. V lost 8 bases and J lost 8, with 13 bases in between. Full variable domain (remainder filled in from reference TRBV7-2 and TRBJ2-1): GAGVSQSPSNKVTEKGKDVELRCDPISGHTALYWYRQSLGQGLEFLIYFQGNSAPDKSGLPSDRFSAERTGGSVSTLTIQRTQQEDSAVYLCASSPAGHEQFFGPGTRLTVL.

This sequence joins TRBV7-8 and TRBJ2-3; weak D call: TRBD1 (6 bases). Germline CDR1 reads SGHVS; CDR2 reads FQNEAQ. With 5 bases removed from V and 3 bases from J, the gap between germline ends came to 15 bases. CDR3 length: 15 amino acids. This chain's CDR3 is CASSLNPDRTDTQYF. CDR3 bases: TGTGCCAGCAGCCTTAATCCTGACAGGACAGATACGCAGTATTTT.

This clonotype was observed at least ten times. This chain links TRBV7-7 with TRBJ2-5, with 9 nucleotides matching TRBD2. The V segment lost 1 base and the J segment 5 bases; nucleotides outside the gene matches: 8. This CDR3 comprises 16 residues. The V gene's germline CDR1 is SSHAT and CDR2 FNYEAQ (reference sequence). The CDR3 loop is CASSLDLAGGGETQYF. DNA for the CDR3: TGTGCCAGCAGCTTAGATCTGGCGGGGGGGGGCGAGACCCAGTACTTC.

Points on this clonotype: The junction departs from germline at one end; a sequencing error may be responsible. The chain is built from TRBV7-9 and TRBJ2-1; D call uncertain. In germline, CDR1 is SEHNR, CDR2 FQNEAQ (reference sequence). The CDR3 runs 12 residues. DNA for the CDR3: TGTGCCAGCAGCTTGACCATCAGCATCGTGTCCTTC. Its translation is CASSLTISIVSF.

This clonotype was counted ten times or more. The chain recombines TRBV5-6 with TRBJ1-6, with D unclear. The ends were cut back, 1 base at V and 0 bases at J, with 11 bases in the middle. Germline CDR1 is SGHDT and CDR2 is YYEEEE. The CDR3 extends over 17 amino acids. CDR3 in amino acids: CASSLFGMSSYNSPLHF. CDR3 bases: TGTGCCAGCAGCTTGTTCGGGATGAGCTCCTATAATTCACCCCTCCACTTT.

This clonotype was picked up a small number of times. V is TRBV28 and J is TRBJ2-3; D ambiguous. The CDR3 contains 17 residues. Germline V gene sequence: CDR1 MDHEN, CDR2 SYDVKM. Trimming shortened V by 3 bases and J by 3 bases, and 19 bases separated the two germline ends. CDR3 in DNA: TGTGCCAGCAGTTTGCCTGGCAGTACAATGAGAACAGATACGCAGTATTTT. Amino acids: CASSLPGSTMRTDTQYF.

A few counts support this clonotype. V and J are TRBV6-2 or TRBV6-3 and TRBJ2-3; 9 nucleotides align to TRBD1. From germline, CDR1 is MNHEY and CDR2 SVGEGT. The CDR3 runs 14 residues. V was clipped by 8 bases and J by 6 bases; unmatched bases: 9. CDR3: CASARTGEGDTQYF. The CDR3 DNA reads TGTGCCAGCGCCCGGACAGGGGAAGGGGATACGCAGTATTTT.

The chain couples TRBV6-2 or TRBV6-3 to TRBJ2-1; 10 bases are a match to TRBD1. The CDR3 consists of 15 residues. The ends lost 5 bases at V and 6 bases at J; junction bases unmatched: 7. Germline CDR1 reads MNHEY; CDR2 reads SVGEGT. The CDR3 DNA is TGTGCCAGCAGTCGATCCAGGACAGGGGGCAATGAGCAGTTCTTC. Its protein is CASSRSRTGGNEQFF.

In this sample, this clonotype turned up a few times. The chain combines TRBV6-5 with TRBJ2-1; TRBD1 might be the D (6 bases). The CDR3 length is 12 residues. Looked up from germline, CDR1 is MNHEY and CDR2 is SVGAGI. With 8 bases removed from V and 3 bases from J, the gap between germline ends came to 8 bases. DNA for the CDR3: TGTGCCAGCCAGGGGAACTACAATGAGCAGTTCTTC. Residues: CASQGNYNEQFF.

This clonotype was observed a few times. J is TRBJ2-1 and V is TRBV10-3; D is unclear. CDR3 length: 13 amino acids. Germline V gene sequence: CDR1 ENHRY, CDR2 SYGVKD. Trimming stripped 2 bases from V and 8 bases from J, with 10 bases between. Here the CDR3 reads CAISEPSLHEQFF. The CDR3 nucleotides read TGTGCCATCAGTGAGCCGAGTTTACATGAGCAGTTCTTC.

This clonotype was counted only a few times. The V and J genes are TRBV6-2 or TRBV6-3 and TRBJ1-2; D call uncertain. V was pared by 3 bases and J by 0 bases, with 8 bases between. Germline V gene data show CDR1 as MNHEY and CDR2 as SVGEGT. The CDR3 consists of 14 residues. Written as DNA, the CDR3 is TGTGCCAGCAGTTATGCCGGACCTAACTATGGCTACACCTTC. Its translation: CASSYAGPNYGYTF.